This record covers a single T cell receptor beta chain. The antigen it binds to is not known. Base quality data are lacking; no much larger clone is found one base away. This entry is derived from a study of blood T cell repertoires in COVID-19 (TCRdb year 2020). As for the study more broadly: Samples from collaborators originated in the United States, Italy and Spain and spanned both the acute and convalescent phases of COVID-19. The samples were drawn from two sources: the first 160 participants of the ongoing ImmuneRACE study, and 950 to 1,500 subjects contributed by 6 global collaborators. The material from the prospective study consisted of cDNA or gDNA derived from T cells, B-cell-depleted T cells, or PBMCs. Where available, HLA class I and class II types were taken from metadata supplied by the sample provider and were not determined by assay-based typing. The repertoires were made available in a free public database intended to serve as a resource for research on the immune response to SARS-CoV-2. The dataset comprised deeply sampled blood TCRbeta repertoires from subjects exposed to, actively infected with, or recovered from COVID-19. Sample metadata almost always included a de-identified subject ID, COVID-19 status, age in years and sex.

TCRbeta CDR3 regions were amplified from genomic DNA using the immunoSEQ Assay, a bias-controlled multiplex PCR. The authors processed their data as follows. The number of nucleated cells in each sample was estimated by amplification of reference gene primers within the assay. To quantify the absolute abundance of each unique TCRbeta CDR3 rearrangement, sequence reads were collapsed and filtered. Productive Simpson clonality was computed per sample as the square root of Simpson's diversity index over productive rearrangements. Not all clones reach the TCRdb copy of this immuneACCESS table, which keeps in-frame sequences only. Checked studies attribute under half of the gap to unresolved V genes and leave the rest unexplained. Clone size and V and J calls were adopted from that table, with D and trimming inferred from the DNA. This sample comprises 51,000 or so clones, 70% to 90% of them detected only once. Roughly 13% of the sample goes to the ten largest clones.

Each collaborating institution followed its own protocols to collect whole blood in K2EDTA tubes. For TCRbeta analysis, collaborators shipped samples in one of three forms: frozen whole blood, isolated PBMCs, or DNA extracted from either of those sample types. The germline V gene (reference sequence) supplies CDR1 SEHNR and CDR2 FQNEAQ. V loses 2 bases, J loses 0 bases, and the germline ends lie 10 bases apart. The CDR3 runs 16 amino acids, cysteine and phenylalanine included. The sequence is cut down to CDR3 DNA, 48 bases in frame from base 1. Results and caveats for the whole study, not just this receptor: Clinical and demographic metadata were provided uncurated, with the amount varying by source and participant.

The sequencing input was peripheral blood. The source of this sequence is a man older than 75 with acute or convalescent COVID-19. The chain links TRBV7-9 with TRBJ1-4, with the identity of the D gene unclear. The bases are TGTGCCAGCAGCTTACCTAGACTGGCAACTAATGAAAAACTGTTTTTT. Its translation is CASSLPRLATNEKLFF.